This T cell receptor (beta chain) was observed in a study of CD8 T cells in ankylosing spondylitis. At least ten counts were recorded for this clonotype. The germline V and J ends were trimmed by 2 bases and 3 bases, with 5 bases remaining between them. The CDR3 is made up of 12 amino acids. Looked up from germline, CDR1 is LGHDT and CDR2 is YNNKEL (reference sequence). TCRdb fed the 5' RACE reads into MiXCR, producing one record per CDR3 protein. The data show more than 100,000 distinct CDR3 sequences, over 9.5% seen once. What was sequenced was blood, either unsorted or a sorted T cell fraction (not recorded which). The sequence derives from a female donor with ankylosing spondylitis or in good health (not recorded which). The rearrangement joins TRBV3-1 to TRBJ2-7, with D unclear. DNA of the CDR3: TGTGCCAGCAGCCAAAGGGTCTACGAGCAGTACTTC. As protein: CASSQRVYEQYF.